This entry features one T cell receptor beta chain sequence. Its target is not known. With a much larger clone just one base away, this may be a read error. The V gene lost 7 bases and the J gene lost 8 bases, with 19 bases spanning the gap. This CDR3 is 14 amino acids long. This sample stems from a study of identical twins. Study results and limitations: There was more out-of-frame TCR alpha sharing in monozygotic twins than models estimated. The analysis was cross-sectional rather than longitudinal within donors.

Template switching introduced a universal primer site, and the cDNA bore unique molecular identifiers. MiXCR was run by TCRdb on the 5' RACE reads, yielding one entry per CDR3 protein. The table has 1.5 million to 2 million distinct CDR3 sequences, about 30% seen once; the top ten hold about 0.27%. No donor was unhealthy or non-Caucasian. Sequencing used cord blood. This clonotype was sampled from a newborn girl in good health. The rearrangement links TRBV12-3 or TRBV12-4 to TRBJ2-3; a possible D gene is TRBD2 (6 bases). CDR3 bases: TGTGCCAGCAATTCGGCCTCTTGGAGGGGTACGCAGTATTTT. It codes for CASNSASWRGTQYF.